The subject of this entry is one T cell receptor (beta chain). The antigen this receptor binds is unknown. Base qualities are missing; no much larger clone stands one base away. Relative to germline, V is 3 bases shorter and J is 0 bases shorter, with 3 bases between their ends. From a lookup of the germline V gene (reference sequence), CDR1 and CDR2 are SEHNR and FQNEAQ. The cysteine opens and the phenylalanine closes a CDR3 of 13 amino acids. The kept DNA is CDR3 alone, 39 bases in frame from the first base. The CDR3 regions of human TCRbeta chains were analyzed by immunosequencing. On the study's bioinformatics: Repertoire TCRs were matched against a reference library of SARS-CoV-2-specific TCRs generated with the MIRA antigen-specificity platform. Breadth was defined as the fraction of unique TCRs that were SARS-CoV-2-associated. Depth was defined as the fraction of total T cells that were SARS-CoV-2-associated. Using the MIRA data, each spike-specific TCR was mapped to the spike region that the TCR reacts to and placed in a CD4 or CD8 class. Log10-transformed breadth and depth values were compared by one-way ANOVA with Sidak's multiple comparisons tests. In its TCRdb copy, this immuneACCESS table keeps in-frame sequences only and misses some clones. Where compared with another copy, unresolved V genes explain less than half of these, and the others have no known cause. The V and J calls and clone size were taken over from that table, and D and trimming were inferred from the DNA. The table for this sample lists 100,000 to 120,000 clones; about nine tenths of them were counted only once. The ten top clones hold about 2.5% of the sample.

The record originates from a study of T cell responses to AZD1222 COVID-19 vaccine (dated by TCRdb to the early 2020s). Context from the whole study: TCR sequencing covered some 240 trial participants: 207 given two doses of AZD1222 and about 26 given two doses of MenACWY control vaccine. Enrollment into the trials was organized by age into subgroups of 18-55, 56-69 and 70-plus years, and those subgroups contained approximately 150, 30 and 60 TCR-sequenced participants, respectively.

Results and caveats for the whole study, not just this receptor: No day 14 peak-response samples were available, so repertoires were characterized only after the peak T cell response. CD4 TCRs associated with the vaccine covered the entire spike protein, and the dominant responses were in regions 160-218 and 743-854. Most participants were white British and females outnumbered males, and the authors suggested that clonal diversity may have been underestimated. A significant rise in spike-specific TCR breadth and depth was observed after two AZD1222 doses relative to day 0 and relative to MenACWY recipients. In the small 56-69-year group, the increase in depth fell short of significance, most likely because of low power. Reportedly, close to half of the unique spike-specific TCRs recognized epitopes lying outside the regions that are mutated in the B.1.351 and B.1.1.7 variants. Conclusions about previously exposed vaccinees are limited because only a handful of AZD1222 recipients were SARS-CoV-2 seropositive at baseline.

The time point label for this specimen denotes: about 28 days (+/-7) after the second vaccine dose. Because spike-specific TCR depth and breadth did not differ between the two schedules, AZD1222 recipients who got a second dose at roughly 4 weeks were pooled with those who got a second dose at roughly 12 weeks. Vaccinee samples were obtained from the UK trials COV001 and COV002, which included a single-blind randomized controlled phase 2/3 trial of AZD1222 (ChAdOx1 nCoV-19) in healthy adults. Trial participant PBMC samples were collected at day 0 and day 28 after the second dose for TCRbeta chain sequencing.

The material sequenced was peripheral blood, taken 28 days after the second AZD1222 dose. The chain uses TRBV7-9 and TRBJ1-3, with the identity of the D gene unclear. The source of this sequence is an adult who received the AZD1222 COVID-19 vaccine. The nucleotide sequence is TGTGCCAGCAGCTTCTTCTCTGGAAACACCATATATTTT. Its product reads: CASSFFSGNTIYF.